The sequence of this T cell receptor (beta chain) was determined in a study of CD8 T cells in ankylosing spondylitis. General study results and limits: A motif of 7 to 9 highly homologous TCR beta variants was seen as apparently characteristic of ankylosing spondylitis blood. Peripheral blood samples showed relatively rare disease-linked clones, and these clones were CD8+.

A remark on this clonotype: Its antigen remains unknown.

CDR3 size: 15 residues. J was trimmed by 9 bases and V by 3 bases; bases with no gene match: 7. From germline, CDR1 is SGHAT and CDR2 FQNNGV. For TCR beta, libraries came from quantitative 5'-RACE with molecular barcodes. TCRdb ran MiXCR on the 5' RACE reads and lists one entry per CDR3 protein. The data hold 350,000 to 400,000 distinct CDR3 sequences, with 20% to 25% observed a single time. This clonotype originated in a male donor with ankylosing spondylitis or in good health (not recorded which). What was sequenced was blood, either unsorted or a sorted T cell fraction (not recorded which). The chain couples TRBV11-2 to TRBJ2-1; 11 bases map to TRBD2. Here the CDR3 reads CASSFGSGGAFEQFF. DNA for the CDR3: TGTGCCAGCAGCTTTGGTAGCGGGGGGGCCTTTGAGCAGTTCTTC.